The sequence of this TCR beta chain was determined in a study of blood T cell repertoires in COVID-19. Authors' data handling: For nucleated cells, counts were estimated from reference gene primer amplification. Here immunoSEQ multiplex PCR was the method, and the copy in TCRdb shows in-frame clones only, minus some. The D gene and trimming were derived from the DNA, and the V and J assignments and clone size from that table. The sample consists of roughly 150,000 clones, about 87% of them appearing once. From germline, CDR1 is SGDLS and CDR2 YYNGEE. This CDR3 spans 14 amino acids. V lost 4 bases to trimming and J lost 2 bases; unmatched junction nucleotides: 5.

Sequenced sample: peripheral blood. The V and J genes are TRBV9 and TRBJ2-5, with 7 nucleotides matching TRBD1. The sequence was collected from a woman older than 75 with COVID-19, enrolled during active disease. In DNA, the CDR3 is TGTGCCAGCAGCCATCCGACAGGGCAAGAGACCCAGTACTTC. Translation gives CASSHPTGQETQYF.